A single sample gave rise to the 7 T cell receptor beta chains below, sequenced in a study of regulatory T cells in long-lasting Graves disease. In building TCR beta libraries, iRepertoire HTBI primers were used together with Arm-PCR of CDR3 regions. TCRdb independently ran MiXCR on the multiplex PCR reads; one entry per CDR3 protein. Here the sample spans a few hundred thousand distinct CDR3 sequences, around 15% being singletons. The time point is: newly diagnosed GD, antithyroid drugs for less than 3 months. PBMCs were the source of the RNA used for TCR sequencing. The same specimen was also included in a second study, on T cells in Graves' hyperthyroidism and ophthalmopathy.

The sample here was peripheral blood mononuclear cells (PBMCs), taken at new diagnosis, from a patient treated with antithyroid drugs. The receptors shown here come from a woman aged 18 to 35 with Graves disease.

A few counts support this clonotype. The CDR3 sequence: CASSPGTTNTEAFF. CDR3 DNA sequence: TGCGCCAGCAGTCCCGGGACAACAAACACTGAAGCTTTCTTT. The V and J genes are TRBV5-1 and TRBJ1-1; a weak D match, TRBD1 (6 bases). With 5 bases removed from V and 2 bases from J, the gap between germline ends came to 13 bases. The germline gives CDR1 SGHRS, CDR2 YFSETQ. There are 14 residues in the CDR3.

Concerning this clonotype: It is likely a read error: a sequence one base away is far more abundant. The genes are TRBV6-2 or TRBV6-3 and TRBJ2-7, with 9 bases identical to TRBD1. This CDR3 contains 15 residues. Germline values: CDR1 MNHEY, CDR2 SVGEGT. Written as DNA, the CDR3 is TGTGCCATCAGTGGGTCGGGACAGGGTCCCTACGAGCAGTACTTC. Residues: CAISGSGQGPYEQYF.

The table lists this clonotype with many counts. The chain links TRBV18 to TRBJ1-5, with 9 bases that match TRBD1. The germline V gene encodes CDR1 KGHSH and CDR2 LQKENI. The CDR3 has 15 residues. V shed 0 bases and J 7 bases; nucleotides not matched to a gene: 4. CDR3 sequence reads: CASSPPTGGRQPQHF. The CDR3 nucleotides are TGTGCCAGCTCACCACCTACAGGGGGCCGGCAGCCCCAGCATTTT.

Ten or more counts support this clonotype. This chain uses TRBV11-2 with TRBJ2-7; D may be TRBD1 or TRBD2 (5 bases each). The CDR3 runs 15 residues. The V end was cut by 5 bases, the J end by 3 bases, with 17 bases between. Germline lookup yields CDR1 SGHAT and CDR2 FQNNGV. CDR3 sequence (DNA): TGTGCCAGCAGCCGGAGTAGGGACGTCAACTACGAGCAGTACTTC. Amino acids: CASSRSRDVNYEQYF.

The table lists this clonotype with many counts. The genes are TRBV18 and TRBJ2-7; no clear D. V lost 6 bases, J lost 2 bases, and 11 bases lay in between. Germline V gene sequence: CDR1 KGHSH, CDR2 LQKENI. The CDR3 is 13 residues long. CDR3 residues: CASSPGSPYEQYF. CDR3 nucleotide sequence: TGTGCCAGCTCCCCAGGTAGCCCCTACGAGCAGTACTTC.

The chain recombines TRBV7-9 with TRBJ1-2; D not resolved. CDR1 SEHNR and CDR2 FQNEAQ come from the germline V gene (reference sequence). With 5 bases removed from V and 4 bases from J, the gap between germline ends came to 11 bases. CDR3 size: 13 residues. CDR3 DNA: TGTGCCAGCAGCCGCAGCGGGTCCTATGGCTACACCTTC. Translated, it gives CASSRSGSYGYTF.

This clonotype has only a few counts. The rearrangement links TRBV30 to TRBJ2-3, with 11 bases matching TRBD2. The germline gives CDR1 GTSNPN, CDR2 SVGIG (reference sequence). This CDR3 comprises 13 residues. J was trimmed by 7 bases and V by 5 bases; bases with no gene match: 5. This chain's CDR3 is CAWLAGGGNTQYF. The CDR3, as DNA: TGTGCCTGGCTAGCGGGAGGTGGGAATACGCAGTATTTT.